These 5 T cell receptor beta chains share one sample of origin, sequenced in a study of blood T cell repertoires in COVID-19. The repertoire was sequenced with immunoSEQ multiplex PCR; TCRdb's copy has only in-frame clones and lacks some. In the table there are a few hundred thousand clones, 70% to 90% of which are singletons. Sample: peripheral blood. The origin of the receptors is a middle-aged man with COVID-19, enrolled during active disease.

This chain connects TRBV2 to TRBJ1-4; no definite D call. Looked up from germline, CDR1 is SNHLY and CDR2 is FYNNEI. This CDR3 contains 14 residues. V gave up 6 bases and J gave up 1 base, with 9 bases separating them. The CDR3 loop reads CASSSGGTNEKLFF. Here the CDR3 DNA reads TGTGCCAGCAGCTCCGGAGGAACTAATGAAAAACTGTTTTTT.

The chain combines TRBV5-6 with TRBJ1-2; tentative D call: TRBD1 (5 bases). The ends were cut back, 2 bases at V and 0 bases at J, with 11 bases in the middle. This CDR3 is built from 15 residues. Germline loops: CDR1 SGHDT, CDR2 YYEEEE. The CDR3 nucleotides are TGTGCCAGCAGCTTTGACAGTGCGTCTAACTATGGCTACACCTTC. This encodes CASSFDSASNYGYTF.

V and J are TRBV10-3 and TRBJ2-5, with a weak D call TRBD1 (7 bases). The germline CDR1 and CDR2 sequences are ENHRY and SYGVKD. CDR3 length equals 14 residues. The germline V and J ends were trimmed by 6 bases and 2 bases, with 13 bases remaining between them. CDR3 loop: CAIRRDSKQETQYF. The CDR3 DNA follows: TGTGCCATCAGGCGGGACAGCAAACAAGAGACCCAGTACTTC.

The chain uses TRBV27 and TRBJ2-3; 14 bases are a match to TRBD2. V lost 1 base to trimming and J lost 3 bases; unmatched junction nucleotides: 6. This CDR3 contains 18 residues. Germline lookup yields CDR1 MNHEY and CDR2 SMNVEV (reference sequence). The DNA of the CDR3 is TGTGCCAGCAGTTTATACCGGACTAGCGGGAGGAAAACAGATACGCAGTATTTT. It specifies CASSLYRTSGRKTDTQYF.

This rearrangement joins TRBV6-6 to TRBJ1-2; a weak D match, TRBD1 (5 bases). Germline-derived CDR1 and CDR2 are MNHNY and SVGAGI (reference sequence). CDR3 length: 13 residues. Trimming pared 7 bases from V and 2 bases from J, leaving 11 bases between. The CDR3 DNA is TGTGCCAGCAACCCCCGGGGGAACTATGGCTACACCTTC. It codes for CASNPRGNYGYTF.